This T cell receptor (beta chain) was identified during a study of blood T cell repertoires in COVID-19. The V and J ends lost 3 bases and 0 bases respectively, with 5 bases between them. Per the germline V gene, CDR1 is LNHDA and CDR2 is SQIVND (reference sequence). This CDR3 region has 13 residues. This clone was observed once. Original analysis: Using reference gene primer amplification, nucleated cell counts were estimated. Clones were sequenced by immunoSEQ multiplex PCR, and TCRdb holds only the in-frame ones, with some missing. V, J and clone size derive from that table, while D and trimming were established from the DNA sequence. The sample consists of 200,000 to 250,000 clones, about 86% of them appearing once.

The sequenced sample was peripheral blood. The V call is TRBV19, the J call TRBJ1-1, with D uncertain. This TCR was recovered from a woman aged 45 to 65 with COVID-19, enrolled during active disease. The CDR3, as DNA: TGTGCCAGTAGTATCAGGATGAACACTGAAGCTTTCTTT. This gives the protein CASSIRMNTEAFF.